This TCR beta chain emerged from a study of T cell changes during pregnancy in multiple sclerosis. The germline V gene has CDR1 MNHEY and CDR2 SVGAGI. This CDR3 region has 15 residues. V lost 7 bases, J lost 3 bases, and 11 bases stayed unmatched. Using immunoSEQ multiplex PCR, the repertoire was profiled, and TCRdb retains in-frame clones only, with some absent. The sample records 45,000 to 55,000 clones, around 92% being singletons. Source: CD4+ T cells from peripheral blood mononuclear cells, taken after pregnancy. The rearrangement joins TRBV6-5 to TRBJ2-7, with 8 bases that match TRBD1. The receptor was isolated from a female donor in good health, enrolled as a control in a pregnancy study. CDR3 sequence (DNA): TGTGCCAGCACTATAGGGGTTACAGGGGGCTACGAGCAGTACTTC. It translates to CASTIGVTGGYEQYF.